The T cell receptor beta chain under discussion was sequenced for a study of cytomegalovirus exposure and HLA in healthy donors. Study-wide points: Later on, a genetic analysis was performed. It linked a missense variant in DCLRE1C with V- and J-gene trimming of TCR beta. Reports indicate that TCR beta sequences accurately predicted the HLA-A and HLA-B alleles of most subjects.

Both 60 Vbeta primers and 13 Jbeta primers went into the PCR. Here immunoSEQ multiplex PCR was the method, and the copy in TCRdb shows in-frame clones only, minus some. This table has 150,000 to 200,000 clones, 84% appearing once. Points on this clone: Its antigen is as yet unknown.

V shed 9 bases and J 4 bases; nucleotides not matched to a gene: 9. The CDR3 has 14 amino acids. CDR1 and CDR2 (germline): MNHEY, SMNVEV (reference sequence). Sequences were obtained from PBMCs. This TCR derives from a boy younger than 18 in good health and CMV-seronegative. The J gene is TRBJ1-2, the V gene TRBV27; TRBD1 matches 9 bases. CDR3 bases: TGTGCCAGTTCCGCTACAGGGGGCATCTATGGCTACACCTTC. It codes for CASSATGGIYGYTF.